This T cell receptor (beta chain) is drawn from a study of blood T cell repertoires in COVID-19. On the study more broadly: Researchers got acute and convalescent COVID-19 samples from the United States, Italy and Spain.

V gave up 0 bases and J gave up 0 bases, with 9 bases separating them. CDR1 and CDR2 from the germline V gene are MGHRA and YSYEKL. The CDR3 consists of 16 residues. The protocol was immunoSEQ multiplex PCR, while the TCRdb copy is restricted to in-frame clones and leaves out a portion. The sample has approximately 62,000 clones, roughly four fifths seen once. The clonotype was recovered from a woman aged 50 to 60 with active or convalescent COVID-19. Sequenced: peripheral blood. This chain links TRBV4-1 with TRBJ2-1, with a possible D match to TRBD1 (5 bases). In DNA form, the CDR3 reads TGCGCCAGCAGCCAAGATCAGGGATACTCCTACAATGAGCAGTTCTTC. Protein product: CASSQDQGYSYNEQFF.